Below are 31 T cell receptor beta chains sequenced from a single sample in a study of blood T cell repertoires in COVID-19. Data came from immunoSEQ multiplex PCR; TCRdb stores just in-frame clones and leaves some out. The sample lists 20,000 to 25,000 clones; approximately 90% were seen once. The specimen was peripheral blood. These receptor sequences come from a human donor in a cohort sampled during active COVID-19.

This chain uses TRBV3-1 (or the pseudogene TRBV3-2) with TRBJ1-2; D is uncertain. CDR1 is LGHDT, CDR2 YNNKEL, per germline (reference sequence). This CDR3 has 15 amino acids. V shed 1 base and J shed 5 bases, with 14 bases lying between them. The CDR3 sequence is CASSQVPGTPYGYTF. The CDR3 coding sequence is TGTGCCAGCAGCCAAGTGCCAGGAACTCCTTATGGCTACACCTTC.

V usage is TRBV3-1 (or the pseudogene TRBV3-2) and J usage is TRBJ1-3; unclear D gene. Germline V gives CDR1 LGHDT, CDR2 YNNKEL (reference sequence). The CDR3 is 15 residues long. The V and J ends lost 0 bases and 0 bases respectively, with 6 bases between them. In DNA form, the CDR3 reads TGTGCCAGCAGCCAAGAGAGTAGCTCTGGAAACACCATATATTTT. This translates into CASSQESSSGNTIYF.

The V and J genes are TRBV6-2 or TRBV6-3 and TRBJ1-2, with TRBD1 matching over 12 bases. The CDR3 is 15 residues long. V lost 6 bases, J lost 4 bases, and 6 bases stayed unmatched. CDR1 MNHEY and CDR2 SVGEGT come from the germline V gene. The CDR3 DNA sequence: TGTGCCAGCAGCATTGGGACAGGGGGCACCTATGGCTACACCTTC. Translation: CASSIGTGGTYGYTF.

For the CDR3, the DNA is TGTGCCAGCAGCTCTATACATCAGGGCCTAGCTAACTATGGCTACACCTTC. Protein: CASSSIHQGLANYGYTF. The rearrangement joins TRBV7-2 to TRBJ1-2, with D maybe TRBD1 (5 bases). V was shortened by 4 bases and J by 0 bases, with 18 bases between the two germline ends. The CDR3 has 17 residues. Per the germline V gene, CDR1 is SGHTA and CDR2 is FQGNSA.

The rearrangement uses TRBV19 and TRBJ2-1; tentative D call: TRBD2 (5 bases). CDR3 length: 16 residues. Trimming shortened V by 6 bases and J by 2 bases, and 17 bases separated the two germline ends. Germline values: CDR1 LNHDA, CDR2 SQIVND (reference sequence). The CDR3 sequence is CASRALERVPYNEQFF. In nucleotides, the CDR3 is TGTGCCAGTAGAGCCCTCGAGAGGGTCCCCTACAATGAGCAGTTCTTC.

The J gene is TRBJ1-4, the V gene TRBV5-1; perhaps TRBD1 as D (5 bases). This CDR3 region has 14 residues. Trimming took 4 bases from V and 5 from J, leaving 12 bases between them. Germline lookup yields CDR1 SGHRS and CDR2 YFSETQ. CDR3 sequence reads: CASSPGGLNEKLFF. In DNA form, the CDR3 reads TGCGCCAGCAGCCCCGGGGGACTAAATGAAAAACTGTTTTTT.

This chain joins TRBV6-1 and TRBJ2-1; D perhaps matches TRBD1 (5 bases). The CDR3 length is 12 residues. The V gene's germline CDR1 is MNHNS and CDR2 SASEGT. V gave up 2 bases and J gave up 14 bases, with 13 bases separating them. CDR3 in amino acids: CASSETRQQEFF. The CDR3 DNA sequence: TGTGCCAGCAGTGAAACCCGACAGCAAGAGTTCTTC.

This clone was detected once. This chain uses TRBV19 with TRBJ2-7; D might be TRBD1 (6 bases). The CDR3 consists of 13 residues. CDR1 LNHDA and CDR2 SQIVND come from the germline V gene (reference sequence). The V end lost 4 bases, the J end lost 3 bases, and 10 bases lay between the germline ends. This CDR3 reads CASSSVQGYEQYF. CDR3 bases: TGTGCCAGTAGTAGCGTACAGGGCTACGAGCAGTACTTC.

The chain joins TRBV5-1 to TRBJ1-1; perhaps TRBD1 as D (5 bases). The length of the CDR3 is 15 residues. V was cut by 0 bases and J by 4 bases, with 13 bases left in between. Germline CDR1 and CDR2: SGHRS and YFSETQ. DNA for the CDR3: TGCGCCAGCAGCTTGGGTACCATCGGGGGCACTGAAGCTTTCTTT. The encoded protein is CASSLGTIGGTEAFF.

The chain couples TRBV28 to TRBJ2-3, with 7 bases that match TRBD1. V gave up 5 bases and J gave up 3 bases; unmatched junction bases: 2. Germline V gives CDR1 MDHEN, CDR2 SYDVKM. The CDR3 length is 13 residues. The chain's CDR3 is CASSARGTDTQYF. In DNA form, the CDR3 reads TGTGCCAGCAGTGCCAGGGGGACAGATACGCAGTATTTT.

The J gene is TRBJ1-5, the V gene TRBV6-5; D is unclear. This CDR3 comprises 12 residues. Germline-derived CDR1 and CDR2 are MNHEY and SVGAGI. V shed 5 bases and J shed 4 bases, with 6 bases lying between them. The CDR3 region is CASSHRNQPQHF. DNA of the CDR3: TGTGCCAGCAGTCACAGAAATCAGCCCCAGCATTTT.

V and J are TRBV5-4 and TRBJ2-3; 7 positions match TRBD1. This CDR3 has 15 amino acids. Germline V gene lookup returns CDR1 SGHNT and CDR2 YYREEE (reference sequence). Trimming removed 4 bases from V and 0 bases from J; junction bases left unmatched: 5. The CDR3 here is CASSGGQSSTDTQYF. In nucleotides, the CDR3 is TGTGCCAGCAGCGGGGGACAGTCTAGCACAGATACGCAGTATTTT. The full variable domain, completed using reference TRBV5-4 and TRBJ2-3, is ETGVTQSPTHLIKTRGQQVTLRCSSQSGHNTVSWYQQALGQGPQFIFQYYREEENGRGNFPPRFSGLQFPNYSSELNVNALELDDSALYLCASSGGQSSTDTQYFGPGTRLTVL.

This clone was observed a single time. The chain couples TRBV19 to TRBJ1-6, with unresolved D. This CDR3 region has 12 residues. Trimming shortened V by 1 base and J by 8 bases, and 3 bases separated the two germline ends. Per the germline V gene, CDR1 is LNHDA and CDR2 is SQIVND (reference sequence). The CDR3 nucleotides are TGTGCCAGTAGTATAGTCGATTCACCCCTCCACTTT. Its protein is CASSIVDSPLHF.

The chain carries TRBV11-3 and TRBJ2-3; 10 nucleotides match TRBD1. The CDR3 consists of 18 residues. Germline loops: CDR1 SGHNT, CDR2 YENEEA. V trimming: 4 bases; J trimming: 0 bases; junction bases outside the gene matches: 10. Here the CDR3 reads CASSSTWDRGLSTDTQYF. The CDR3 region has the DNA TGTGCCAGCAGCTCAACCTGGGACAGGGGCCTTAGCACAGATACGCAGTATTTT.

The chain has TRBV19 and TRBJ2-2; D is perhaps TRBD1 (6 bases). This CDR3 has 15 residues. Germline lookup yields CDR1 LNHDA and CDR2 SQIVND (reference sequence). V was shortened by 6 bases and J by 5 bases, with 16 bases between the two germline ends. CDR3 protein: CASRPRGQRTGELFF. CDR3 bases: TGTGCCAGTAGGCCACGGGGACAAAGGACCGGGGAGCTGTTTTTT.

The CDR3 loop is CASSFYRGGEDNEQFF. The CDR3 coding sequence is TGTGCCAGCAGCTTCTATAGGGGGGGCGAAGACAATGAGCAGTTCTTC. The chain recombines TRBV7-9 with TRBJ2-1; the D gene is possibly TRBD2 (7 bases). Per the germline V gene, CDR1 is SEHNR and CDR2 is FQNEAQ (reference sequence). There are 16 residues in the CDR3. V shed 3 bases and J shed 5 bases, with 17 bases lying between them.

The V gene is TRBV4-2, the J gene TRBJ1-6; 8 bases agree with TRBD1. Losses at the gene ends were 0 bases for V and 16 bases for J; bases not matched to a gene: 8. The V gene's germline CDR1 is LGHNA and CDR2 YNFKEQ. The CDR3 is 14 amino acids. The CDR3 reads CASSQDQLGQALHF. The CDR3 DNA is TGTGCCAGCAGCCAAGATCAATTGGGACAGGCACTCCACTTT.

The CDR3 coding sequence is TGTGCCAGCAGCTGGGGACAATTGGATGGCTACACCTTC. Translating gives CASSWGQLDGYTF. The V and J genes are TRBV5-4 and TRBJ1-2, with a weak D call TRBD1 (6 bases). There are 13 residues in the CDR3. The V and J ends lost 3 bases and 6 bases respectively, with 12 bases between them. The germline CDR1 and CDR2 sequences are SGHNT and YYREEE (reference sequence).

V and J are TRBV3-1 (or the pseudogene TRBV3-2) and TRBJ1-5, with D tentatively TRBD1 (5 bases). CDR1 is LGHDT, CDR2 YNNKEL, per germline (reference sequence). The length of the CDR3 is 15 residues. The V end was cut by 5 bases, the J end by 3 bases, with 14 bases between. The CDR3 loop is CASSLGVQSNQPQHF. The CDR3 DNA sequence: TGTGCCAGCAGCTTAGGGGTGCAGTCCAATCAGCCCCAGCATTTT.

The chain links TRBV13 to TRBJ1-1, with TRBD1 matching over 9 bases. The CDR3 length is 17 residues. CDR1 and CDR2 from the germline V gene are PRHDT and FYEKMQ (reference sequence). The junction had 15 bases not matched to a gene; V was cut back by 0 bases and J by 10 bases. CDR3: CASSLGGTGRVGFGAFF. For the CDR3, the DNA is TGTGCCAGCAGCTTAGGGGGGACAGGGAGGGTCGGTTTCGGAGCTTTCTTT.

V usage is TRBV6-5 and J usage is TRBJ2-1, with D maybe TRBD2 (5 bases). The V and J ends lost 10 bases and 9 bases respectively, with 13 bases between them. Germline V gene sequence: CDR1 MNHEY, CDR2 SVGAGI. CDR3 length: 11 amino acids. The chain's CDR3 is CATARSGEQFF. CDR3 DNA: TGTGCCACCGCGCGCAGCGGTGAGCAGTTCTTC.

The chain combines TRBV6-5 with TRBJ1-1; no clear D gene. The V gene's germline CDR1 is MNHEY and CDR2 SVGAGI. The germline V and J ends were trimmed by 5 bases and 5 bases, with 15 bases remaining between them. The CDR3 runs 14 residues. The CDR3 nucleotides are TGTGCCAGCAGTATTAACTATAGTGGGACTGAAGCTTTCTTT. Translating gives CASSINYSGTEAFF.

This clone was picked up one time. J is TRBJ1-6 and V is TRBV19, with 9 bases aligning to TRBD1. CDR1 and CDR2 (germline): LNHDA, SQIVND (reference sequence). V shed 6 bases and J 5 bases; nucleotides not matched to a gene: 2. This CDR3 contains 14 residues. CDR3 DNA: TGTGCCAGTAGGGGACAGGGCAATAATTCACCCCTCCACTTT. It yields the protein CASRGQGNNSPLHF.

V gene TRBV6-1 combines with J gene TRBJ1-5, with TRBD1 as a possible D gene (5 bases). Deletions cut 0 bases from V and 0 bases from J, with 24 bases between. Germline assignment: CDR1 MNHNS and CDR2 SASEGT. The CDR3 spans 21 residues. The CDR3 nucleotides read TGTGCCAGCAGTGAAGCGCCGGGGGGGACTTTCGACAAATATAGCAATCAGCCCCAGCATTTT. This encodes CASSEAPGGTFDKYSNQPQHF.

CDR3 in amino acids: CAISSDSYGYTF. The CDR3 region has the DNA TGTGCCATCAGTTCTGACAGCTATGGCTACACCTTC. J is TRBJ1-2 and V is TRBV10-3; perhaps TRBD1 as D (5 bases). The CDR3 spans 12 residues. CDR1 is ENHRY and CDR2 is SYGVKD in the germline V gene. Trimming took off 5 bases at V and 4 bases at J, with 8 bases between the two ends.

The chain joins TRBV5-8 to TRBJ2-7; D is possibly TRBD1 (6 bases). Germline CDR1 is SGHTS and CDR2 is YDEGEE. The V and J ends lost 2 bases and 3 bases respectively, with 6 bases between them. CDR3 length equals 12 residues. CDR3 sequence reads: CASSLGGYEQYF. The CDR3, as DNA: TGTGCCAGCAGCTTAGGGGGCTACGAGCAGTACTTC. The full variable domain, with the rest looked up from reference TRBV5-8 and TRBJ2-7, is EAGVTQSPTHLIKTRGQQATLRCSPISGHTSVYWYQQALGLGLQFLLWYDEGEERNRGNFPPRFSGRQFPNYSSELNVNALELEDSALYLCASSLGGYEQYFGPGTRLTVT.

The genes are TRBV18 and TRBJ1-6; possible D gene TRBD1, 5 bases. V dropped 3 bases and J dropped 7 bases, with 13 bases sitting between them. Germline lookup yields CDR1 KGHSH and CDR2 LQKENI. This CDR3 has 15 residues. CDR3 protein: CASSPMTVLNSPLHF. The CDR3 coding sequence is TGTGCCAGCTCACCTATGACAGTTTTAAATTCACCCCTCCACTTT. Full variable domain (rest looked up from reference TRBV18 and TRBJ1-6): NAGVMQNPRHLVRRRGQEARLRCSPMKGHSHVYWYRQLPEEGLKFMVYLQKENIIDESGMPKERFSAEFPKEGPSILRIQQVVRGDSAAYFCASSPMTVLNSPLHFGNGTRLTVT.

The V and J genes are TRBV19 and TRBJ2-7; 7 nucleotides align to TRBD1. Unmatched junction bases numbered 10, after V lost 3 bases and J lost 2 bases. This CDR3 spans 16 amino acids. Per germline, CDR1 LNHDA and CDR2 SQIVND (reference sequence). CDR3 nucleotides: TGTGCCAGTAGTATTCTCCCCGACAGGGCCACCTACGAGCAGTACTTC. This gives the protein CASSILPDRATYEQYF.

For the CDR3, the DNA is TGTGCCAGCAGCCGCCGTTGGGACAGGGTAGCCTACAATGAGCAGTTCTTC. The encoded protein is CASSRRWDRVAYNEQFF. The chain employs TRBV11-2 and TRBJ2-1; TRBD1 agrees at 9 bases. Trimming took 5 bases from V and 2 from J; bases not matched to a gene: 10. This CDR3 comprises 17 residues. From germline, CDR1 is SGHAT and CDR2 FQNNGV.

The V and J genes are TRBV25-1 and TRBJ1-4; D is unclear. V was pared by 3 bases and J by 0 bases, with 14 bases between. Germline V gene sequence: CDR1 MGHDK, CDR2 SYGVNS. This CDR3 comprises 17 residues. CDR3 nucleotide sequence: TGTGCCAGCAGTGACGATAGAAGGAGCCCAACTAATGAAAAACTGTTTTTT. This codes for CASSDDRRSPTNEKLFF.

The V and J genes are TRBV12-3 or TRBV12-4 and TRBJ1-2; 10 positions agree with TRBD1. CDR3 length: 12 amino acids. The J segment lost 11 bases and the V segment lost 4 bases, leaving 4 bases of the junction unmatched. CDR3 residues: CASSSGTGEYTF. CDR3 DNA: TGTGCCAGCAGTTCCGGGACAGGGGAATACACCTTC.